One and the same sample provided the 12 T cell receptor beta chains below, sequenced in a study of blood T cell repertoires in COVID-19. Clones were read by immunoSEQ multiplex PCR, and TCRdb kept only the in-frame ones, dropping some. The repertoire holds about 250,000 clones, with around 89% as singletons. Sequencing was carried out using peripheral blood. The origin of the receptors is a woman in her 30s with COVID-19, enrolled during active disease.

V gene TRBV13 combines with J gene TRBJ1-1; D possibly corresponds to TRBD1 (6 bases). The germline CDR1 and CDR2 sequences are PRHDT and FYEKMQ (reference sequence). The ends were cut back, 7 bases at V and 0 bases at J, with 18 bases in the middle. CDR3 length equals 16 residues. The CDR3 region is CASTFRAGALNTEAFF. CDR3 sequence (DNA): TGTGCCAGCACCTTTAGGGCAGGGGCCCTGAACACTGAAGCTTTCTTT.

The chain is built from TRBV7-8 and TRBJ1-1; D not resolved. This CDR3 is built from 16 residues. Trimming removed 1 base at V and 1 base at J, with 13 bases between. The germline gives CDR1 SGHVS, CDR2 FQNEAQ. CDR3 sequence reads: CASSLGRRKSNTEAFF. CDR3 sequence (DNA): TGTGCCAGCAGCTTAGGGCGGAGGAAGTCGAACACTGAAGCTTTCTTT.

The chain uses TRBV2 and TRBJ1-2, with TRBD1 matching 8 bases. The CDR3 totals 12 residues. Germline V gene data show CDR1 as SNHLY and CDR2 as FYNNEI. V lost 7 bases, J lost 6 bases, and 4 bases stayed unmatched. In DNA form, the CDR3 reads TGTGCCAGCAAGGACAGGGTGGATGGCTACACCTTC. Translated: CASKDRVDGYTF.

The chain employs TRBV19 and TRBJ1-1; no clear D gene. CDR1 and CDR2 (germline): LNHDA, SQIVND (reference sequence). The CDR3 spans 11 residues. V was pared by 4 bases and J by 4 bases, with 4 bases between. CDR3 bases: TGTGCCAGTAGTAGGGCCACTGAAGCTTTCTTT. As protein: CASSRATEAFF.

This chain connects TRBV3-1 (or the pseudogene TRBV3-2) to TRBJ1-2; unclear D gene. The germline V gene has CDR1 LGHDT and CDR2 YNNKEL (reference sequence). The CDR3 runs to 13 residues. V was shortened by 4 bases and J by 4 bases, with 10 bases between the two germline ends. Here the CDR3 reads CASSRGGSYGYTF. CDR3 bases: TGTGCCAGCAGCCGAGGAGGGTCCTATGGCTACACCTTC.

The chain is built from TRBV6-9 and TRBJ1-5, with D unresolved. Germline V lookup: CDR1 MNHGY, CDR2 SVAAGI. V lost 0 bases and J lost 7, with 13 bases in between. CDR3 size: 15 residues. The CDR3 protein is CASSYSQPPGQPQHF. Here the CDR3 DNA reads TGTGCCAGCAGTTATTCCCAACCCCCGGGGCAGCCCCAGCATTTT.

The chain uses TRBV12-3 or TRBV12-4 and TRBJ1-1; a weak D match, TRBD1 (5 bases). Trimming removed 7 bases at V and 7 bases at J, with 16 bases between. The CDR3 contains 13 residues. For the CDR3, the DNA is TGTGCCAGCACGTTAGGGGAGGTCTTTGAAGCTTTCTTT. Translating it yields CASTLGEVFEAFF.

The chain carries TRBV3-1 (or the pseudogene TRBV3-2) and TRBJ2-1, with 15 nucleotides matching TRBD2. With V trimmed by 4 bases and J by 2 bases, 6 bases remained unmatched. CDR1 is LGHDT, CDR2 YNNKEL, per germline (reference sequence). This CDR3 is built from 18 residues. DNA for the CDR3: TGTGCCAGCAGCCCGGGACTAGCGGGAGGTCCGACCTACAATGAGCAGTTCTTC. Its protein is CASSPGLAGGPTYNEQFF.

In this sample, this clone turned up once. This sequence joins TRBV29-1 and TRBJ1-2; 8 bases align to TRBD1. V lost 3 bases and J lost 3; bases outside the gene matches: 6. Germline loops: CDR1 SQVTM, CDR2 ANQGSEA. CDR3 length: 14 amino acids. In DNA form, the CDR3 reads TGCAGCGTTGATGGGCAGGGGGCGCACTATGGCTACACCTTC. Amino acids: CSVDGQGAHYGYTF.

The CDR3 region is CSVDRGGQETQYF. CDR3 DNA: TGCAGCGTTGACAGGGGCGGCCAAGAGACCCAGTACTTC. The gene calls are TRBV29-1 and TRBJ2-5; D is perhaps TRBD1 (6 bases). The V end lost 3 bases, the J end lost 1 base, and 9 bases lay between the germline ends. This CDR3 is built from 13 residues. The germline V gene encodes CDR1 SQVTM and CDR2 ANQGSEA.

The rearrangement uses TRBV7-9 and TRBJ2-7, with 8 bases fitting TRBD1. The CDR3 runs 16 residues. V lost 4 bases, J lost 3 bases, and 11 bases stayed unmatched. Germline loops: CDR1 SEHNR, CDR2 FQNEAQ (reference sequence). CDR3 coding DNA: TGTGCCAGCAGCTCCCGCCCCGGGACAGGCTTCTACGAGCAGTACTTC. Its protein is CASSSRPGTGFYEQYF.

The chain links TRBV7-9 to TRBJ1-1; 7 nucleotides agree with TRBD1. The CDR3 covers 13 residues. J was trimmed by 4 bases and V by 6 bases; bases with no gene match: 5. The germline V gene has CDR1 SEHNR and CDR2 FQNEAQ (reference sequence). CDR3: CASRVDRATEAFF. As DNA, the CDR3 is TGTGCCAGCAGAGTCGACAGGGCCACTGAAGCTTTCTTT.